The 29 T cell receptor beta chains below all came from one sample that was sequenced in a study of T cell responses to AZD1222 COVID-19 vaccine. Clones were read by immunoSEQ multiplex PCR, and TCRdb kept only the in-frame ones, dropping some. The sample has about 150,000 clones; 70% to 90% are singletons. This sample comprised peripheral blood, obtained on day 0 of AZD1222 vaccination. The receptors were sampled from an adult in good health.

Concerning this clone itself: This specimen includes other DNA sequences encoding the same CDR3. The genes are TRBV18 and TRBJ2-7; D remains unclear. The CDR3 consists of 14 residues. V was pared by 3 bases and J by 0 bases, with 9 bases between. The V gene's germline CDR1 is KGHSH and CDR2 LQKENI. CDR3 in amino acids: CASSPHPGSYEQYF. In DNA form, the CDR3 reads TGTGCCAGCTCACCCCATCCTGGCTCCTACGAGCAGTACTTC.

The CDR3 DNA follows: TGTGCCATCAGCCAGGGTTCTACGAATTCACCCCTCCACTTT. Its translation: CAISQGSTNSPLHF. This chain uses TRBV10-3 with TRBJ1-6; TRBD1 is a possible D gene (5 bases). In germline, CDR1 is ENHRY, CDR2 SYGVKD. The length of the CDR3 is 14 residues. Trimming cost V 6 bases and J 7 bases, with 13 bases left between them.

This clone is a singleton in its sample. The chain employs TRBV28 and TRBJ1-2; 9 positions match TRBD1. CDR1 and CDR2 (germline): MDHEN, SYDVKM. Losses at the gene ends were 5 bases for V and 4 bases for J; bases not matched to a gene: 14. This CDR3 spans 17 amino acids. CDR3 coding DNA: TGTGCCAGCAGTCCCCCCTTAGGGACAGGGCTAAGCTATGGCTACACCTTC. It codes for CASSPPLGTGLSYGYTF.

J is TRBJ1-6 and V is TRBV6-5, with D tentatively TRBD1 (5 bases). The CDR3 has 15 residues. Germline V gene data show CDR1 as MNHEY and CDR2 as SVGAGI. V was clipped by 0 bases and J by 7 bases, with 10 bases between them. CDR3 nucleotides: TGTGCCAGCAGTTACTCGGGACGTTCAAATTCACCCCTCCACTTT. As protein: CASSYSGRSNSPLHF.

V is TRBV7-9 and J is TRBJ2-2, with 9 bases that match TRBD1. Trimming at V came to 5 bases and at J to 4 bases, leaving 5 bases not matched to a gene. From germline, CDR1 is SEHNR and CDR2 FQNEAQ (reference sequence). The CDR3 totals 15 residues. Written as DNA, the CDR3 is TGTGCCAGCAGCAACAGGGGGCTCGGCACCGGGGAGCTGTTTTTT. This translates into CASSNRGLGTGELFF.

The gene calls are TRBV4-2 and TRBJ1-4; D uncertain. Germline V gene lookup returns CDR1 LGHNA and CDR2 YNFKEQ. This CDR3 spans 16 amino acids. V lost 2 bases to trimming and J lost 0 bases, with 10 bases between them. The CDR3 DNA reads TGTGCCAGCAGCCAATCCCGTTCCGCAACTAATGAAAAACTGTTTTTT. Translated, it gives CASSQSRSATNEKLFF.

V and J are TRBV5-1 and TRBJ1-2, with D possibly being TRBD1 (5 bases). Germline CDR1 and CDR2: SGHRS and YFSETQ. The CDR3 runs to 17 residues. The V and J ends lost 1 base and 4 bases respectively, with 20 bases between them. The CDR3 spells CASSLLDTGEALYGYTF. The CDR3 DNA sequence: TGCGCCAGCAGCTTGTTGGACACTGGCGAGGCCCTCTATGGCTACACCTTC. Variable domain in full (rest from reference TRBV5-1 and TRBJ1-2): KAGVTQTPRYLIKTRGQQVTLSCSPISGHRSVSWYQQTPGQGLQFLFEYFSETQRNKGNFPGRFSGRQFSNSRSEMNVSTLELGDSALYLCASSLLDTGEALYGYTFGSGTRLTVV.

V is TRBV27 and J is TRBJ2-7; weak D call: TRBD1 (6 bases). The length of the CDR3 is 16 residues. Germline V CDR1 and CDR2: MNHEY, SMNVEV (reference sequence). Between the trimmed V and J ends, which lost 6 bases and 0 bases, there was a span of 18 bases. The CDR3 DNA reads as TGTGCCAGCAGCCTAGGACAGTGGGTTAGCTCCTACGAGCAGTACTTC. Its translation is CASSLGQWVSSYEQYF.

The chain employs TRBV2 and TRBJ1-4, with a possible D match to TRBD1 (6 bases). Deletions cut 5 bases from V and 8 bases from J, with 21 bases between. The CDR3 spans 16 residues. The germline V gene has CDR1 SNHLY and CDR2 FYNNEI. The CDR3 region has the DNA TGTGCCAGCAGTTATGTATCGGGGGCGAATGAGGAAAAACTGTTTTTT. Translation: CASSYVSGANEEKLFF.

The rearrangement links TRBV3-1 (or the pseudogene TRBV3-2) to TRBJ2-1; D not certain. The CDR3 is 9 residues long. Germline V gives CDR1 LGHDT, CDR2 YNNKEL (reference sequence). Trimming stripped 2 bases from V and 13 bases from J, with 3 bases between. In DNA form, the CDR3 reads TGTGCCAGCAGCCAAATCCAGTTCTTC. Protein sequence: CASSQIQFF.

The chain carries TRBV18 and TRBJ1-2; TRBD1 is a possible D gene (6 bases). Germline CDR1 reads KGHSH; CDR2 reads LQKENI. The CDR3 runs to 13 residues. The ends were cut back, 3 bases at V and 6 bases at J, with 11 bases in the middle. CDR3 in amino acids: CASSPGGADGYTF. In DNA, the CDR3 is TGTGCCAGCTCACCGGGGGGGGCCGATGGCTACACCTTC.

This chain joins TRBV28 and TRBJ2-5; D may correspond to TRBD1 or TRBD2 (5 bases each). Germline CDR1 is MDHEN and CDR2 is SYDVKM. The V end was cut by 5 bases, the J end by 1 base, with 14 bases between. The length of the CDR3 is 15 residues. The CDR3 region has the DNA TGTGCCAGCAGTCTTCCCCCGGGGCCCCAAGAGACCCAGTACTTC. It codes for CASSLPPGPQETQYF.

V and J are TRBV10-2 and TRBJ2-1, with 9 nucleotides matching TRBD1. The length of the CDR3 is 14 residues. Germline CDR1 and CDR2: WSHSY and SAAADI. V lost 4 bases, J lost 9 bases, and 7 bases stayed unmatched. The CDR3 reads CASSVRDRVGEQFF. The CDR3 nucleotides read TGCGCCAGCAGTGTTAGGGACAGGGTCGGTGAGCAGTTCTTC.

The chain carries TRBV6-1 and TRBJ2-3, with TRBD2 as a possible D gene (6 bases). The CDR3 is 13 residues long. The V gene's germline CDR1 is MNHNS and CDR2 SASEGT. Trimming took 8 bases from V and 7 from J, leaving 16 bases between them. CDR3 bases: TGTGCCAGCTTCGAAGTAGCGGTAAATACGCAGTATTTT. Protein product: CASFEVAVNTQYF.

This sequence joins TRBV11-2 and TRBJ1-4, with D perhaps matching TRBD1 (5 bases). The CDR3 spans 19 residues. The V end was cut by 5 bases, the J end by 0 bases, with 22 bases between. The V gene's germline CDR1 is SGHAT and CDR2 FQNNGV. Here the CDR3 DNA reads TGTGCCAGCAGCCACGCCGGGACCGAGAGCTTTGCAACTAATGAAAAACTGTTTTTT. Protein sequence: CASSHAGTESFATNEKLFF.

The chain uses TRBV15 and TRBJ1-1; TRBD1 might be the D (5 bases). Germline V gene sequence: CDR1 LNHNV, CDR2 YYDKDF (reference sequence). The CDR3 sequence is 14 residues long. Trimming left V 3 bases short and J 5 bases short, with 13 bases between. The CDR3 region is CATSRPLGLTEAFF. In DNA, the CDR3 is TGTGCCACCAGCAGGCCCCTGGGGCTGACTGAAGCTTTCTTT.

The V and J genes are TRBV10-3 and TRBJ1-1; 7 bases line up with TRBD1. With 7 bases clipped from V and 4 bases from J, the junction kept 9 bases outside the gene matches. The CDR3 length is 14 residues. Germline-derived CDR1 and CDR2 are ENHRY and SYGVKD. The CDR3 spells CAITDDREGTEAFF. The CDR3, as DNA: TGTGCCATCACGGATGACAGGGAGGGCACTGAAGCTTTCTTT.

This clone was recorded a few times. The chain couples TRBV5-1 to TRBJ2-1; D gene unclear. Trimming removed 5 bases at V and 0 bases at J, with 15 bases between. This CDR3 is 16 amino acids long. In germline, CDR1 is SGHRS, CDR2 YFSETQ. The CDR3 nucleotides are TGCGCCAGCAGAGGGTCCCGGCCAAGCTCCTACAATGAGCAGTTCTTC. This codes for CASRGSRPSSYNEQFF.

This clone was picked up one time. The V gene is TRBV30, the J gene TRBJ2-1; 8 bases are shared with TRBD2. Germline CDR1 GTSNPN, CDR2 SVGIG (reference sequence). The junction had 11 bases not matched to a gene; V was cut back by 4 bases and J by 0 bases. The CDR3 has 17 amino acids. The chain's CDR3 is CAWTGAQRGSSYNEQFF. CDR3 in DNA: TGTGCCTGGACCGGGGCCCAGCGGGGGAGCTCCTACAATGAGCAGTTCTTC.

This chain links TRBV5-1 with TRBJ2-3; TRBD1 is a possible D gene (6 bases). Trimming took off 4 bases at V and 3 bases at J, with 12 bases between the two ends. The CDR3 spans 14 residues. Germline V lookup: CDR1 SGHRS, CDR2 YFSETQ. The CDR3 here is CASSLRTVTDTQYF. CDR3 sequence (DNA): TGCGCCAGCAGCCTTAGGACAGTTACAGATACGCAGTATTTT.

This clone appeared a single time. The CDR3 reads CASSLEVLSLNTGELFF. CDR3 in DNA: TGCGCCAGCAGCTTGGAAGTTCTCAGCCTGAACACCGGGGAGCTGTTTTTT. The J gene is TRBJ2-2, the V gene TRBV5-1; D not certain. The ends were cut back, 0 bases at V and 1 base at J, with 13 bases in the middle. The germline gives CDR1 SGHRS, CDR2 YFSETQ. This CDR3 has 17 amino acids.

The rearrangement joins TRBV18 to TRBJ2-1; D ambiguous. The CDR3 is 16 residues long. Germline V gene sequence: CDR1 KGHSH, CDR2 LQKENI. V lost 4 bases and J 0 bases, leaving 13 bases between the germline ends. The CDR3 DNA reads as TGTGCCAGCTCACTAACGCACACCGACTCCTACAATGAGCAGTTCTTC. Residues: CASSLTHTDSYNEQFF.

The V gene is TRBV5-4, the J gene TRBJ2-7, with 7 bases fitting TRBD2. This CDR3 region has 14 residues. Per the germline V gene, CDR1 is SGHNT and CDR2 is YYREEE (reference sequence). V lost 2 bases, J lost 3 bases, and 5 bases stayed unmatched. CDR3 amino acids: CASSFLGGGYEQYF. DNA of the CDR3: TGTGCCAGCAGCTTCTTGGGGGGGGGCTACGAGCAGTACTTC.

V is TRBV3-1 (or the pseudogene TRBV3-2) and J is TRBJ1-2; the D gene is possibly TRBD1 (5 bases). This CDR3 is built from 15 residues. Germline V gene sequence: CDR1 LGHDT, CDR2 YNNKEL (reference sequence). The V gene lost 4 bases and the J gene lost 3 bases, with 15 bases spanning the gap. CDR3 sequence: CASSPAGGGDYGYTF. For the CDR3, the DNA is TGTGCCAGCAGCCCCGCGGGGGGTGGGGACTATGGCTACACCTTC.

This rearrangement joins TRBV6-5 to TRBJ1-4; TRBD1 aligns across 10 bases. Losses at the gene ends were 5 bases for V and 7 bases for J; bases not matched to a gene: 4. CDR3 length: 14 residues. Per germline, CDR1 MNHEY and CDR2 SVGAGI. CDR3 bases: TGTGCCAGCAGTCGGGACAGGGGTGCTGAAAAACTGTTTTTT. Its protein is CASSRDRGAEKLFF.

This chain connects TRBV7-9 to TRBJ2-1; tentative D call: TRBD2 (5 bases). Germline V CDR1 and CDR2: SEHNR, FQNEAQ (reference sequence). The CDR3 covers 16 residues. With 1 base removed from V and 3 bases from J, the gap between germline ends came to 13 bases. The CDR3 reads CASSLGAGLNYNEQFF. In DNA form, the CDR3 reads TGTGCCAGCAGCTTAGGTGCGGGTTTGAACTACAATGAGCAGTTCTTC.

The V call is TRBV9, the J call TRBJ2-7, with 8 bases identical to TRBD1. Trimming cost V 0 bases and J 0 bases; bases outside gene matches: 8. Germline CDR1 SGDLS, CDR2 YYNGEE. This CDR3 spans 17 amino acids. The CDR3 protein is CASSVDPLDRGSYEQYF. The CDR3 nucleotides read TGTGCCAGCAGCGTAGATCCTCTAGACAGGGGCTCCTACGAGCAGTACTTC. The full variable domain, with the rest looked up from reference TRBV9 and TRBJ2-7, is DSGVTQTPKHLITATGQRVTLRCSPRSGDLSVYWYQQSLDQGLQFLIQYYNGEERAKGNILERFSAQQFPDLHSELNLSSLELGDSALYFCASSVDPLDRGSYEQYFGPGTRLTVT.

This rearrangement joins TRBV7-9 to TRBJ2-5; D is ambiguous. This CDR3 region has 13 residues. Trimming removed 5 bases at V and 5 bases at J, with 12 bases between. Germline V gene sequence: CDR1 SEHNR, CDR2 FQNEAQ (reference sequence). CDR3 DNA sequence: TGTGCCAGCAGCCCTCGGCCTGATGAGACCCAGTACTTC. Its protein is CASSPRPDETQYF.

This chain links TRBV6-5 with TRBJ1-2; the D gene is possibly TRBD1 (6 bases). The length of the CDR3 is 14 residues. CDR1 and CDR2 (germline): MNHEY, SVGAGI. Trimming cost V 2 bases and J 3 bases, with 10 bases left between them. The CDR3: CASSYGGADYGYTF. DNA of the CDR3: TGTGCCAGCAGTTACGGGGGCGCGGACTATGGCTACACCTTC.